This T cell receptor beta chain was identified during a study of blood T cell repertoires in COVID-19 (dated by TCRdb to about 2020). Study-level background: Collaborator samples came from the United States, Italy and Spain and covered acute and convalescent phases of COVID-19. The prospective study material was composed of cDNA or gDNA derived from T cells, B-cell-depleted T cells, or PBMCs. The sample metadata nearly always contained a de-identified subject ID, COVID-19 status, age in years and sex. Where available, HLA class I and class II types were obtained from metadata supplied by the sample provider rather than from assay-based typing. A freely available public database, intended as a resource for researchers studying the immune response to SARS-CoV-2, is where the repertoires were released. Samples were obtained from the ongoing ImmuneRACE study (first 160 participants) and from about 1,300 subjects provided by 6 global collaborators. Subjects who had been exposed to COVID-19, were actively infected with it, or had recovered from it provided the deeply sampled blood TCRbeta repertoires that made up the dataset. Overall study outcomes, separate from this receptor: The quantity of clinical and demographic metadata differed by source and by participant and was supplied without curation.

The germline V gene (reference sequence) sets CDR1 to LGHDT and CDR2 to YNNKEL. From the cysteine up to the phenylalanine, the CDR3 has a length of 17 residues. Just CDR3 DNA is preserved here, 51 bases in frame from base 1. V gives up 1 base and J gives up 0 bases, and the segment between their germline ends measures 15 bases. In its sample, this clone was seen once. Its recognized antigen is unknown. Per-base quality was not reported, and no clone a single base away is much larger than it. TCRbeta CDR3 regions were amplified from genomic DNA by means of the immunoSEQ Assay, a bias-controlled multiplex PCR. The study's own analysis went as follows. Within the assay, amplification of reference gene primers was used to estimate how many nucleated cells each sample contained. To quantify the absolute abundance of each unique TCRbeta CDR3 rearrangement, sequence reads were collapsed and filtered. For each sample, productive Simpson clonality was calculated by taking the square root of Simpson's diversity index across productive rearrangements. As stored in TCRdb, this immuneACCESS dataset retains in-frame rearrangements with V and J assigned. A fraction of the clones does not appear; measured against another copy, unresolved V genes explain less than half of the discrepancy, and the remainder lacks a known reason. The D gene and trimming were derived from the DNA, and the V and J assignments and clone size from that table. The sample data list a few hundred thousand clones, and approximately 86% of these were observed just once. Jointly, the top ten make up around 4% of the sample.

Collaborating institutions collected whole blood in K2EDTA tubes following their own protocols. For TCRbeta analysis, collaborator samples were shipped as frozen whole blood, as isolated PBMCs, or as DNA extracted from either sample type. The clonotype was recovered from a woman aged 50 to 60 with active or convalescent COVID-19. The receptor chain draws on TRBV3-1 (or the pseudogene TRBV3-2) and TRBJ1-1, with the D gene too uncertain to name. The sequenced material came from peripheral blood. Here the CDR3 is given as CASSQGRLARMNTEAFF. The sequenced DNA: TGTGCCAGCAGCCAAGGTCGCTTGGCCAGGATGAACACTGAAGCTTTCTTT.